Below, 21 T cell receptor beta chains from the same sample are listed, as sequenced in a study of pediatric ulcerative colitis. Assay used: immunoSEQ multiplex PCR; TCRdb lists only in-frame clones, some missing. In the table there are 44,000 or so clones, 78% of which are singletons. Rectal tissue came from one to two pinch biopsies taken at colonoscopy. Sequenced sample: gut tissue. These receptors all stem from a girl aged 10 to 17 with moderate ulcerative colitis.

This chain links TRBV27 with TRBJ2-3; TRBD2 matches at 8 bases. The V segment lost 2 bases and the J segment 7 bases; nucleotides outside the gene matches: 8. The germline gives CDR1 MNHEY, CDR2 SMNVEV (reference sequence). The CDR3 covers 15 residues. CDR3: CASSLVPGGQHTQYF. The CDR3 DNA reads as TGTGCCAGCAGTTTAGTGCCGGGGGGGCAACATACGCAGTATTTT.

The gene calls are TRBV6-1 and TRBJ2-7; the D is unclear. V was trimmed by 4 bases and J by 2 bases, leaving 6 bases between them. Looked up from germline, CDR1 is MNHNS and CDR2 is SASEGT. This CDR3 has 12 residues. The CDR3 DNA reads TGTGCCAGCAGTGCCCTAGCCTACGAGCAGTACTTC. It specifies CASSALAYEQYF.

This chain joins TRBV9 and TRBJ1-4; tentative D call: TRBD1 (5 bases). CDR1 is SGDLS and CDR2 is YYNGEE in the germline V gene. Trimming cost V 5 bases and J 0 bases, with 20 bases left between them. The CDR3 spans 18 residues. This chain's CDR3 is CASSDSRIRGATNEKLFF. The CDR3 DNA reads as TGTGCCAGCAGTGACTCCCGAATCCGAGGGGCAACTAATGAAAAACTGTTTTTT.

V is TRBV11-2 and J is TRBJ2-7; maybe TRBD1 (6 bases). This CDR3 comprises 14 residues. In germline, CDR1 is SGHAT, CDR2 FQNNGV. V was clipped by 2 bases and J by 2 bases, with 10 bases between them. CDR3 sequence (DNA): TGTGCCAGCAGCTTACTGGACAGAACCTACGAGCAGTACTTC. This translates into CASSLLDRTYEQYF.

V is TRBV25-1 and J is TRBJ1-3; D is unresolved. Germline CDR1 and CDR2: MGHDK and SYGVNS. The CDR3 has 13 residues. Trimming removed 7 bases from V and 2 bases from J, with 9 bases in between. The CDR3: CASTVGPGNTIYF. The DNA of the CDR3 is TGTGCCAGCACCGTGGGCCCTGGAAACACCATATATTTT.

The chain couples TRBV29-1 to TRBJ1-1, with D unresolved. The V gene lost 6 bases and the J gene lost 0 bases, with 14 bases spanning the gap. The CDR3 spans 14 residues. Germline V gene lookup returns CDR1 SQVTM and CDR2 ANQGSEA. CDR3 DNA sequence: TGCAGCGTGTCTCGGGCACAGTTGAACACTGAAGCTTTCTTT. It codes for CSVSRAQLNTEAFF.

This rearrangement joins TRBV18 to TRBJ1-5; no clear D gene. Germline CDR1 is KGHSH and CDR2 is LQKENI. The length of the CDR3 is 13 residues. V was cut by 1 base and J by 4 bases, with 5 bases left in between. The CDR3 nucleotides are TGTGCCAGCTCACCACAGCAGAATCAGCCCCAGCATTTT. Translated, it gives CASSPQQNQPQHF.

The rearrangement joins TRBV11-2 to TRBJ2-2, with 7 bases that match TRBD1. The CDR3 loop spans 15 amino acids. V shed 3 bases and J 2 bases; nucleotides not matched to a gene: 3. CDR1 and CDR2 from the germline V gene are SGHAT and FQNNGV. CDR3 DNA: TGTGCCAGCAGCTTCCGGGACAGAAACACCGGGGAGCTGTTTTTT. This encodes CASSFRDRNTGELFF. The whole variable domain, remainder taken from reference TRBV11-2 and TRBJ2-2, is EAGVAQSPRYKIIEKRQSVAFWCNPISGHATLYWYQQILGQGPKLLIQFQNNGVVDDSQLPKDRFSAERLKGVDSTLKIQPAKLEDSAVYLCASSFRDRNTGELFFGEGSRLTVL.

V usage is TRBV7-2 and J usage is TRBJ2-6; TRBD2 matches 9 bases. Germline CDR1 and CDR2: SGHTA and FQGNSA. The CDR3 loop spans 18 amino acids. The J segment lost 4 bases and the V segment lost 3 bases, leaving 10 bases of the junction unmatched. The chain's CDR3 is CASSFYPSGAGGANVLTF. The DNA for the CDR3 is TGTGCCAGCAGCTTCTACCCTAGCGGGGCGGGCGGGGCCAACGTCCTGACTTTC.

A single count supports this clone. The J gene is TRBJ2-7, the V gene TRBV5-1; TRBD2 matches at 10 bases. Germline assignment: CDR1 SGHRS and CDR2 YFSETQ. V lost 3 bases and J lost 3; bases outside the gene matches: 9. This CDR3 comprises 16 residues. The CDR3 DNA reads TGCGCCAGCAGCTGGGAGGGGTGGACTAGCGGCTACGAGCAGTACTTC. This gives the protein CASSWEGWTSGYEQYF.

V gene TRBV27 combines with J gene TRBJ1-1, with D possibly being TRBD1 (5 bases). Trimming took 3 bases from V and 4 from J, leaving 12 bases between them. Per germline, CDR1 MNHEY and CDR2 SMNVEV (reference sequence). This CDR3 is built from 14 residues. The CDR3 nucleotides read TGTGCCAGCAGTTTTTCAGGGTTGGGCACTGAAGCTTTCTTT. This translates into CASSFSGLGTEAFF.

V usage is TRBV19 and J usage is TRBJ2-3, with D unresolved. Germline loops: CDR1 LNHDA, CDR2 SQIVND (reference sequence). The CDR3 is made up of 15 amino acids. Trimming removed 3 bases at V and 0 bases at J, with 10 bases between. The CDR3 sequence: CASSIGYTSTDTQYF. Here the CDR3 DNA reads TGTGCCAGTAGTATTGGTTATACTAGCACAGATACGCAGTATTTT.

CDR3 in amino acids: CASSWGQGGGNQPQHF. Here the CDR3 DNA reads TGTGCCAGCAGCTGGGGCCAGGGAGGGGGCAATCAGCCCCAGCATTTT. The chain is built from TRBV5-5 and TRBJ1-5; a possible D gene is TRBD1 (5 bases). The CDR3 extends over 16 amino acids. Germline values: CDR1 SGHKS, CDR2 YYEKEE (reference sequence). The V end was cut by 3 bases, the J end by 2 bases, with 15 bases between.

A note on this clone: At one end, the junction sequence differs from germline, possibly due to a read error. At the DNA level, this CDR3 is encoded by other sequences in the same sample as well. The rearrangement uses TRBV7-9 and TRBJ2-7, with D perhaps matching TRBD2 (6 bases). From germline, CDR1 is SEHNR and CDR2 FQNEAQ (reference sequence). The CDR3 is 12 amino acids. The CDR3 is CASSPGGYEQYF. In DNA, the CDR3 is TGCGCCAGCAGCCCCGGGGGCTACGAGCAGTACTTC.

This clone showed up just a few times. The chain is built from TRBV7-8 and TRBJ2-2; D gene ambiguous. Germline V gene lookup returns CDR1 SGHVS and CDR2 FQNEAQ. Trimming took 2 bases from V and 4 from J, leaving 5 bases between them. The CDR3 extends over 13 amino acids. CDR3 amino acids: CASSLNPTGELFF. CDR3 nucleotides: TGTGCCAGCAGCTTAAACCCCACCGGGGAGCTGTTTTTT.

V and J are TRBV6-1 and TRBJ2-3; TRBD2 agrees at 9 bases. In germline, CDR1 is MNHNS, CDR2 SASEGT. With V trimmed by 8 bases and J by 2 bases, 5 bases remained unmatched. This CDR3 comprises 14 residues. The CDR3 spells CASLAGDHTDTQYF. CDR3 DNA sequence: TGTGCCAGCTTAGCGGGGGACCACACAGATACGCAGTATTTT.

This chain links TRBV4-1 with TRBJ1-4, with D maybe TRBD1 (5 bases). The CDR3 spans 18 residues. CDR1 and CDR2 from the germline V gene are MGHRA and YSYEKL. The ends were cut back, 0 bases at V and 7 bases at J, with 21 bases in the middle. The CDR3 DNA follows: TGCGCCAGCAGCCAAGACGGGCCCGAGGGGTATGGTACTGAAAAACTGTTTTTT. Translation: CASSQDGPEGYGTEKLFF.

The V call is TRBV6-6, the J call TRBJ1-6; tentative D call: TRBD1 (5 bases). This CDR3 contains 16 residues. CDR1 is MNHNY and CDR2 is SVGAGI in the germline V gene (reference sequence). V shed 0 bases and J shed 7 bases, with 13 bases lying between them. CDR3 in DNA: TGTGCCAGCAGTTACTCGGGGGAATGGAAAAATTCACCCCTCCACTTT. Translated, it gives CASSYSGEWKNSPLHF.

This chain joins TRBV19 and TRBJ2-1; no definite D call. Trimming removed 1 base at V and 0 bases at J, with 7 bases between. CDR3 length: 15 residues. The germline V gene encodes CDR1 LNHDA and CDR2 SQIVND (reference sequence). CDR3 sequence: CASSIGQSSYNEQFF. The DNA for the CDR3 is TGTGCCAGTAGTATAGGGCAGAGCTCCTACAATGAGCAGTTCTTC.

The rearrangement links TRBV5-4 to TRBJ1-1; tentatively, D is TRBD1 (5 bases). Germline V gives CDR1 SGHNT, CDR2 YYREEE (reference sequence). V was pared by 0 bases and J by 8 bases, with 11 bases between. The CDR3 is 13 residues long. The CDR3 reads CASSLEGVEEAFF. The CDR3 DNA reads TGTGCCAGCAGCTTGGAAGGGGTCGAAGAAGCTTTCTTT.

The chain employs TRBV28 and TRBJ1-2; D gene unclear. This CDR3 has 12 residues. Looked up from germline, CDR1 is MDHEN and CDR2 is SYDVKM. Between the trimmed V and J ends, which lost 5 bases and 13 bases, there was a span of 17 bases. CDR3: CASSLESTKGTF. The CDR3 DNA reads TGTGCCAGCAGTCTTGAGTCGACTAAAGGCACCTTC.